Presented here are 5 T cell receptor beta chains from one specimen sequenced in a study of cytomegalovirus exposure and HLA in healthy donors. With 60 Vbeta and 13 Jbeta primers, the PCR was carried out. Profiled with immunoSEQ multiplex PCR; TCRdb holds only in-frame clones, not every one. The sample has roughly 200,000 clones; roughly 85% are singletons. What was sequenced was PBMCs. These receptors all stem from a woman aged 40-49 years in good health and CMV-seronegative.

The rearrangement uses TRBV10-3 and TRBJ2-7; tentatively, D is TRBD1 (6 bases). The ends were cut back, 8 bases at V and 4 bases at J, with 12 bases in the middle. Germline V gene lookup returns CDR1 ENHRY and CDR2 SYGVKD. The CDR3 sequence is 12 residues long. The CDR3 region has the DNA TGTGCCATCGGCAGGGGCCGATACGAGCAGTACTTC. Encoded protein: CAIGRGRYEQYF.

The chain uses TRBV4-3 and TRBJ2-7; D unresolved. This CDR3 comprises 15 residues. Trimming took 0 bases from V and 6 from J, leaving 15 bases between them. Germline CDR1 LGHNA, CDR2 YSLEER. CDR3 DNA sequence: TGCGCCAGCAGCCAAGAAAAAATTCCCGGTATCGAGCAGTACTTC. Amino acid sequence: CASSQEKIPGIEQYF.

Here the CDR3 DNA reads TGTGCCAGTAGTACCGACCTCGGGACAGGGCCCTCCTACGAGCAGTACTTC. Translated, it gives CASSTDLGTGPSYEQYF. The V call is TRBV19, the J call TRBJ2-7, with 9 positions matching TRBD1. Germline CDR1 reads LNHDA; CDR2 reads SQIVND (reference sequence). The trim removed 4 bases at V and 0 bases at J, leaving 10 bases unmatched. There are 17 residues in the CDR3. Filled out from reference TRBV19 and TRBJ2-7, the complete variable domain reads DGGITQSPKYLFRKEGQNVTLSCEQNLNHDAMYWYRQDPGQGLRLIYYSQIVNDFQKGDIAEGYSVSREKKESFPLTVTSAQKNPTAFYLCASSTDLGTGPSYEQYFGPGTRLTVT.

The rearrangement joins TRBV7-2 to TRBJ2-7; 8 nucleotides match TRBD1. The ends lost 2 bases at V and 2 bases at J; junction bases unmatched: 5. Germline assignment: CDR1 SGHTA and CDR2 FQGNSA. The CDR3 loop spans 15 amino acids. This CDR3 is CASSLRGQVTYEQYF. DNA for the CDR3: TGTGCCAGCAGCTTACGGGGACAGGTCACCTACGAGCAGTACTTC. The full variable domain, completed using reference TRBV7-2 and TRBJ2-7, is GAGVSQSPSNKVTEKGKDVELRCDPISGHTALYWYRQSLGQGLEFLIYFQGNSAPDKSGLPSDRFSAERTGGSVSTLTIQRTQQEDSAVYLCASSLRGQVTYEQYFGPGTRLTVT.

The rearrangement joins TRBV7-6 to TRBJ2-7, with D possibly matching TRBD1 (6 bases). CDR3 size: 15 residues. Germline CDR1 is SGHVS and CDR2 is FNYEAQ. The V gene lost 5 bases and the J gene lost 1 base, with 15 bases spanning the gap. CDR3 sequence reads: CASSPTGGISYEQYF. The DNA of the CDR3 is TGTGCCAGCAGCCCGACAGGAGGTATATCCTACGAGCAGTACTTC.